The sequence of this TCR beta chain was determined in a study of blood T cell repertoires in COVID-19. For the study at large: T cells, B-cell-depleted T cells, or PBMCs provided the cDNA or gDNA that served as material.

In the original processing: Reference gene primer amplification gave estimated nucleated cell counts. The table came from immunoSEQ multiplex PCR; TCRdb's copy has only in-frame clones and leaves some out. V, J and clone size derive from that table, while D and trimming were established from the DNA sequence. The data show more than 110,000 clones, with roughly 81% seen just once and approximately 9% held by the top ten. CDR1 SGHVS and CDR2 FNYEAQ come from the germline V gene. The CDR3 totals 16 residues. V lost 4 bases and J lost 0; bases outside the gene matches: 5. The J gene is TRBJ1-4, the V gene TRBV7-6, with 7 bases aligning to TRBD1. The TCR was taken from a woman between 45 and 65 years old with active or convalescent COVID-19. The sequenced sample consisted of peripheral blood. This CDR3 is CASSSRQGATNEKLFF. CDR3 sequence (DNA): TGTGCCAGCAGCTCGCGACAGGGAGCAACTAATGAAAAACTGTTTTTT.